The 6 T cell receptor beta chains reported below all come from one sample, sequenced in a study of identical twins. From the 5' RACE reads, TCRdb called clonotypes with MiXCR, one entry per CDR3 protein. The data hold 200,000 to 300,000 distinct CDR3 sequences, with around 7.6% observed a single time. The same data also contributed to another study, on yellow fever vaccine responses in identical twins.

Specimen: CD8+ T cells sorted from blood. The source of these receptors is a woman younger than 30 in good health.

This clonotype was detected many times. This chain uses TRBV12-3 or TRBV12-4 with TRBJ2-7; no definite D call. The CDR3 consists of 14 residues. Trimming stripped 2 bases from V and 5 bases from J, with 13 bases between. The DNA for the CDR3 is TGTGCCAGCAGTTTAAGGTCCCCCGGCCACGAGCAGTACTTC. As protein: CASSLRSPGHEQYF.

This clonotype was found many times. The gene calls are TRBV24-1 and TRBJ2-5; D unresolved. Germline V gives CDR1 KGHDR, CDR2 SFDVKD. V lost 3 bases and J lost 0, with 4 bases in between. The CDR3 has 13 residues. The CDR3: CATSDPDQETQYF. The CDR3 region has the DNA TGTGCCACCAGTGATCCCGACCAAGAGACCCAGTACTTC.

The genes are TRBV7-8 and TRBJ2-2, with D perhaps assigned TRBD1 or TRBD2 (7 bases each). The CDR3 covers 20 residues. Germline values: CDR1 SGHVS, CDR2 FQNEAQ. V was clipped by 8 bases and J by 3 bases, with 31 bases between them. CDR3 bases: TGTGCCAGCGAGCGTGTGTATCGGTGGGAGGGACAGCCTTACACCGGGGAGCTGTTTTTT. This sequence encodes CASERVYRWEGQPYTGELFF. Filled out from reference TRBV7-8 and TRBJ2-2, the complete variable domain reads GAGVSQSPRYKVAKRGQDVALRCDPISGHVSLFWYQQALGQGPEFLTYFQNEAQLDKSGLPSDRFFAERPEGSVSTLKIQRTQQEDSAVYLCASERVYRWEGQPYTGELFFGEGSRLTVL.

This clonotype was counted ten times or more. The rearrangement joins TRBV20-1 to TRBJ1-5; D remains ambiguous. Per the germline V gene, CDR1 is DFQATT and CDR2 is SNEGSKA (reference sequence). This CDR3 has 11 amino acids. V lost 4 bases and J lost 9, with 10 bases in between. This CDR3 is CSAIIGGPQHF. As DNA, the CDR3 is TGCAGTGCTATTATTGGTGGGCCCCAGCATTTT.

Many counts were recorded for this clonotype. The rearrangement uses TRBV7-7 and TRBJ2-2, with 11 bases fitting TRBD2. This CDR3 is built from 15 residues. V lost 5 bases, J lost 5 bases, and 4 bases stayed unmatched. Germline V gene sequence: CDR1 SSHAT, CDR2 FNYEAQ (reference sequence). CDR3 coding DNA: TGTGCCAGCAGCCCGGGACTAGCGGTTACCGGGGAGCTGTTTTTT. Protein product: CASSPGLAVTGELFF. Together with reference TRBV7-7 and TRBJ2-2, the CDR3 gives the full variable domain: GAGVSQSPRYKVTKRGQDVTLRCDPISSHATLYWYQQALGQGPEFLTYFNYEAQPDKSGLPSDRFSAERPEGSISTLTIQRTEQRDSAMYRCASSPGLAVTGELFFGEGSRLTVL.

This clonotype was recorded many times. This rearrangement joins TRBV4-1 to TRBJ2-7, with 8 bases that match TRBD2. Germline V lookup: CDR1 MGHRA, CDR2 YSYEKL. The CDR3 is 17 residues long. The J segment lost 3 bases and the V segment lost 3 bases, leaving 13 bases of the junction unmatched. The CDR3, as DNA: TGCGCCAGCAGCCATCCGAGGAAAGAAAGCGGGAGCTACGAGCAGTACTTC. Amino acids: CASSHPRKESGSYEQYF.